These 2 T cell receptor beta chains share one sample of origin, sequenced in a study of breast tumors, draining lymph nodes, adjacent tissues. The lymph nodes were axillary draining lymph nodes from breast cancer patients. MiXCR, run by TCRdb on the multiplex PCR reads, gives a single entry per CDR3 protein. This sample yields around 290,000 distinct CDR3 sequences, of which 30% to 35% are seen a single time; around 1% belongs to the top ten. What was sequenced was axillary lymph node tissue. The receptors originated from a female donor with breast cancer. Some clones in this sample may be carry-over from other donors' samples.

This clonotype has at least ten counts. The chain couples TRBV24-1 to TRBJ2-5; the D gene is possibly TRBD1 (5 bases). This CDR3 has 13 amino acids. V lost 5 bases to trimming and J lost 1 base, with 7 bases between them. Germline V gene sequence: CDR1 KGHDR, CDR2 SFDVKD. CDR3 protein: CATSGGAQETQYF. The CDR3 DNA reads TGTGCCACCAGTGGGGGCGCCCAAGAGACCCAGTACTTC.

This clonotype came up many times. Relative to the germline gene, one junction end is altered; a read error may explain this. The chain employs TRBV5-1 and TRBJ2-1; 7 bases line up with TRBD2. This CDR3 comprises 16 residues. The germline CDR1 and CDR2 sequences are SGHRS and YFSETQ. CDR3 nucleotides: TGTGCCAGCAGCTTAGCTGGCGGGAGCACCTACAATGAGCAGTTCTTC. It specifies CASSLAGGSTYNEQFF. The variable domain in full, with the rest retrieved from reference TRBV5-1 and TRBJ2-1, is KAGVTQTPRYLIKTRGQQVTLSCSPISGHRSVSWYQQTPGQGLQFLFEYFSETQRNKGNFPGRFSGRQFSNSRSEMNVSTLELGDSALYLCASSLAGGSTYNEQFFGPGTRLTVL.